These T cell receptor beta chains were read from a single sample in a study of siplizumab effects on memory and regulatory T cells. The protocol was immunoSEQ multiplex PCR, while the TCRdb copy is restricted to in-frame clones and leaves out a portion. The data contain about 100,000 clones, about nine tenths of them singletons. The sequencing input was non-Treg CD4+ T cells sorted from blood. These TCRs come from a human donor in good health. CDR3s include the opening cysteine and the closing phenylalanine or tryptophan. A D gene is named only where the DNA matches it firmly. Size is stated for part of the rows, as once, few or many counts, or as a class when the clone is expanded.

v_gene	j_gene	abundance	d_gene	CDR3aa	CDR3nt
TRBV25-1	TRBJ2-7	-	-	CATAVTDYEQYF	TGTGCCACCGCCGTCACTGACTACGAGCAGTACTTC
TRBV4-2	TRBJ2-5	once	-	CASSQVGRVQETQYF	TGTGCCAGCAGCCAAGTAGGACGGGTCCAAGAGACCCAGTACTTC
TRBV9	TRBJ2-3	-	-	CASSLIGPPGVDTQYF	TGTGCCAGCAGCCTAATTGGGCCCCCGGGGGTGGATACGCAGTATTTT
TRBV19	TRBJ2-7	-	-	CANLWGNPYEQYF	TGTGCCAACCTTTGGGGTAATCCCTACGAGCAGTACTTC
TRBV5-1	TRBJ2-1	-	-	CASSKGLSEGNEQFF	TGCGCCAGCAGCAAGGGACTGTCAGAGGGCAATGAGCAGTTCTTC
TRBV5-1	TRBJ2-7	-	TRBD2	CASSSGLAWNEQYF	TGCGCCAGCAGCTCGGGACTAGCGTGGAACGAGCAGTACTTC
TRBV2	TRBJ2-1	-	TRBD2	CASSRTSGTYNEQFF	TGTGCCAGCAGTAGGACTAGCGGGACCTACAATGAGCAGTTCTTC
TRBV6-1	TRBJ1-1	-	TRBD1	CASILDRRNTEAFF	TGTGCCAGCATCTTGGACAGGAGGAACACTGAAGCTTTCTTT
TRBV7-9	TRBJ2-5	-	-	CASSLAILAGMETQYF	TGTGCCAGCAGCTTAGCGATTCTAGCAGGGATGGAGACCCAGTACTTC
TRBV5-1	TRBJ1-2	-	-	CASSLVGGQAGYTF	TGCGCCAGCAGCTTGGTTGGGGGGCAGGCTGGCTACACCTTC
TRBV15	TRBJ1-4	-	TRBD1	CATSRDRVDEKLFF	TGTGCCACCAGCAGGGACAGGGTCGATGAAAAACTGTTTTTT
TRBV15	TRBJ1-4	-	-	CATSRSVGDEKLFF	TGTGCCACCAGTCGATCGGTGGGGGATGAAAAACTGTTTTTT
TRBV5-1	TRBJ2-2	-	-	CASSLGATRSNTGELFF	TGCGCCAGCAGCTTGGGAGCGACTAGATCGAACACCGGGGAGCTGTTTTTT
TRBV7-2	TRBJ2-5	-	-	CASSLLETQYF	TGTGCCAGCAGCTTACTAGAGACCCAGTACTTC
TRBV30	TRBJ2-5	-	TRBD2	CAWSRREETQYF	TGTGCCTGGAGCAGGCGGGAGGAAACCCAGTACTTC
TRBV7-3	TRBJ2-1	once	-	CASSPRDSHAEQFF	TGTGCCAGCAGCCCTCGGGACTCCCATGCTGAGCAGTTCTTC
TRBV7-8	TRBJ2-1	-	TRBD2	CASSLARGEVGYNEQFF	TGTGCCAGCAGCTTAGCGCGGGGGGAGGTAGGGTACAATGAGCAGTTCTTC
TRBV20-1	TRBJ2-1	-	-	CSTIVWAGQFF	TGCAGCACAATAGTATGGGCCGGGCAGTTCTTC
TRBV6-5	TRBJ2-5	-	-	CASQRRVKETQYF	TGTGCCAGCCAAAGGCGGGTTAAAGAGACCCAGTACTTC
TRBV5-4	TRBJ1-4	-	-	CASSPTMGEKLFF	TGTGCCAGCAGCCCCACGATGGGTGAAAAACTGTTTTTT
TRBV7-2	TRBJ2-5	once	-	CASSLGPGGSGFQETQYF	TGTGCCAGCAGCTTAGGCCCTGGGGGATCGGGGTTTCAAGAGACCCAGTACTTC
TRBV5-1	TRBJ2-5	-	TRBD1	CASSPDRYQETQYF	TGCGCCAGCAGCCCGGACAGGTACCAAGAGACCCAGTACTTC
TRBV7-7	TRBJ2-7	-	-	CASSLRQSDEQYF	TGTGCTAGCAGCTTACGCCAGTCTGACGAGCAGTACTTC
TRBV6-1	TRBJ1-2	-	-	CASSDPRGGANYGYTF	TGTGCCAGCAGTGACCCTAGAGGGGGGGCTAACTATGGCTACACCTTC
TRBV5-1	TRBJ1-1	-	-	CASSSIPEAEAFF	TGCGCCAGCAGCTCAATCCCGGAGGCTGAAGCTTTCTTT